This T cell receptor beta chain was retrieved from a study of STAT5B mutations in CD4+ large granular lymphocyte leukemia. Trimming shortened V by 5 bases and J by 2 bases, and 17 bases separated the two germline ends. This CDR3 spans 15 amino acids. Germline V lookup: CDR1 SGHRS, CDR2 YFSETQ. Bead-separated CD4+, CD4+CD8+, CD57+ or CD56+ fractions, or PBMC, were used. Generated by immunoSEQ multiplex PCR, the TCRdb table keeps only in-frame clones and is missing some. Among 3,500 to 4,500 clones listed, approximately 73% were seen once. This clone was counted between two and nine times. The chain uses TRBV5-1 and TRBJ2-7; D may be TRBD1 or TRBD2 (5 bases each). Sequenced sample: PBMCs. The sequence came from a man between 65 and 85 years old with CD4+ T-cell large granular lymphocyte leukemia. The chain's CDR3 is CASSSLPGAAYEQYF. The DNA for the CDR3 is TGCGCCAGCAGTTCACTTCCCGGGGCCGCCTACGAGCAGTACTTC.